This T cell receptor (beta chain) comes out of a study of metastatic and nonmetastatic thyroid tumors. Study-level information: Thyroid patients, malignant and benign, had repertoires compared across blood and tumor or nodule tissue. The study, taken as a whole, reports: Within blood and tumor, benign nodules reportedly had significantly lower TCR beta diversity than malignant thyroid tumors did.

V gave up 1 base and J gave up 4 bases; unmatched junction bases: 10. The CDR3 runs to 16 residues. Germline loops: CDR1 MGHRA, CDR2 YSYEKL. Original analysis: Clinicopathological groups differed in CDR3, with these differences serving to build a distant-metastasis classifier for papillary thyroid cancer. With MiXCR, TCRdb called clones anew from the PCR reads. None of the V and J calls come from the authors' own analysis; TCRdb made them. Here the sample spans about 19,000 clones, more than 20% being singletons. This clone ranks as medium-sized (0.01 to 0.1%). Its cognate antigen is unknown. Patients had received no treatment of any kind before thyroid surgery.

The source of this sequence is a male donor with papillary thyroid cancer or a benign thyroid nodule (not recorded which). Some clones in this sample may be carry-over from other donors' samples. Sequenced material: blood. J is TRBJ2-7 and V is TRBV4-1, with 7 bases identical to TRBD2. CDR3 protein: CASSQAVLDGGYEQYF. CDR3 nucleotides: TGCGCCAGCAGCCAAGCCGTCCTGGACGGGGGGTACGAGCAGTACTTC.